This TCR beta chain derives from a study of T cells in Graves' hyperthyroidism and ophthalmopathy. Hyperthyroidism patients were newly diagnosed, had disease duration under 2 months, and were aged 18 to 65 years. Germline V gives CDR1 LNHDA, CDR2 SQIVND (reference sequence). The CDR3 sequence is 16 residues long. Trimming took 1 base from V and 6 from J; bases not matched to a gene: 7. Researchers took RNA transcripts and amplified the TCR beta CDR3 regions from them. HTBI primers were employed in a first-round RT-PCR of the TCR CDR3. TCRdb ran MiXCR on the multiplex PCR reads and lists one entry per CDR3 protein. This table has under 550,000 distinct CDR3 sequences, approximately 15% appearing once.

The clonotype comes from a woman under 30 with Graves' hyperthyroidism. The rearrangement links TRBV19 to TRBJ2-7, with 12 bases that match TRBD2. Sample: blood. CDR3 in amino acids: CASSIGTSGITSEQYF. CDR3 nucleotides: TGTGCCAGTAGTATAGGGACTAGCGGGATCACTAGCGAGCAGTACTTC. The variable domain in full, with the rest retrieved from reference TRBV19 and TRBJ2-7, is DGGITQSPKYLFRKEGQNVTLSCEQNLNHDAMYWYRQDPGQGLRLIYYSQIVNDFQKGDIAEGYSVSREKKESFPLTVTSAQKNPTAFYLCASSIGTSGITSEQYFGPGTRLTVT.